This TCR beta chain was identified in a study of cytomegalovirus exposure and HLA in healthy donors. Repertoires were generated with immunoSEQ multiplex PCR, while TCRdb's copy carries only in-frame clones and drops some. The table shows 82,000 or so clones, with roughly 95% occurring only once. The length of the CDR3 is 15 residues. Between the trimmed V and J ends, which lost 0 bases and 4 bases, there was a span of 12 bases. Germline V lookup: CDR1 GTSNPN, CDR2 SVGIG (reference sequence). This TCR was sampled from a woman younger than 35 in good health and CMV-seronegative. The chain carries TRBV30 and TRBJ1-4; possibly TRBD1 for D (6 bases). Material: PBMCs. The CDR3 sequence: CAWSVQGLSNEKLFF. In DNA form, the CDR3 reads TGTGCCTGGAGTGTACAGGGATTGAGTAATGAAAAACTGTTTTTT.